This is a list of T cell receptor beta chains from one sample in a study of identical twins. TCRdb ran MiXCR on the 5' RACE reads and lists one entry per CDR3 protein. Here the sample spans approximately 630,000 distinct CDR3 sequences, under 8.5% being singletons. These data also featured in a second study, about yellow fever vaccine responses in identical twins.

Sequenced material: PBMCs. The receptors here all came from a woman younger than 35 in good health. The CDR3 runs from the conserved cysteine through the conserved F or W. Each record gives: D gene, J gene, V gene, clone size, CDR3 DNA, CDR3 protein. A D gene is named only where the DNA matches it firmly. Some rows mark clone size as missing; the rest say once, few, many or name a class of expanded clone.

TRBD2	TRBJ2-1	TRBV7-8	few	TGTGCCAGCAGCTCGTCACCGGGACTAGCGGTCTACAATGAGCAGTTCTTC	CASSSSPGLAVYNEQFF
-	TRBJ1-2	TRBV6-5	-	TGTGCCAGCAGTTATAGTGATAGCTATGGCTACACCTTC	CASSYSDSYGYTF
-	TRBJ1-1	TRBV7-9	many	TGTGCCAGCAGCTTAGTCCCTCTCGGGGGGGCTGAAGCTTTCTTT	CASSLVPLGGAEAFF
-	TRBJ1-2	TRBV5-5	many	TGTGCCAGCAGCCCCGACTCGGGTGGCTACACCTTC	CASSPDSGGYTF
-	TRBJ2-1	TRBV29-1	-	TGCAGCGTACGAACTGGGGTAGCTTCCAATGAGCAGTTCTTC	CSVRTGVASNEQFF
TRBD1	TRBJ1-1	TRBV12-3/TRBV12-4	few	TGTGCCAGCAGTTTAGGAAAATGGGGACAGGGGAACACTGAAGCTTTCTTT	CASSLGKWGQGNTEAFF
-	TRBJ2-5	TRBV3-1	few	TGTGCCAGCAGCCAAGGTCGGACGGGAGCGTTTGTCAAAGAGACCCAGTACTTC	CASSQGRTGAFVKETQYF
TRBD1	TRBJ2-5	TRBV7-2	few	TGTGCCAGCAGCTTACGTCAGGGGGCGAGTTCAGAGACCCAGTACTTC	CASSLRQGASSETQYF
-	TRBJ2-3	TRBV6-5	-	TGTGCCAGCAGTTACCGAGCGACCCACACAGATACGCAGTATTTT	CASSYRATHTDTQYF
TRBD1	TRBJ2-2	TRBV5-1	many	TGCGCCAGCAGCATGACAGGGGGCCTGAACACCGGGGAGCTGTTTTTT	CASSMTGGLNTGELFF
TRBD1	TRBJ2-2	TRBV5-1	-	TGCGCCAGCAGCTTGGGCCCCGGGACAGGGGGATCCGGGGAGCTGTTTTTT	CASSLGPGTGGSGELFF
TRBD1	TRBJ2-5	TRBV12-3/TRBV12-4	few	TGTGCCAGCAGTTTAAGGGTGGGACAGGGGTTACAAGAGACCCAGTACTTC	CASSLRVGQGLQETQYF
-	TRBJ2-3	TRBV5-1	few	TGCGCCAGCAGCTTGCCCCAGGGGACAGATACGCAGTATTTT	CASSLPQGTDTQYF
TRBD1	TRBJ1-4	TRBV10-3	many	TGTGCCAGTGGGGACAGAAGAGAAGAAAAACTGTTTTTT	CASGDRREEKLFF
-	TRBJ2-3	TRBV11-2	many	TGTGCCAGCAGCTTATTCACAGATACGCAGTATTTT	CASSLFTDTQYF
TRBD2	TRBJ2-5	TRBV5-1	few	TGCGCCAGCGGGTCACTAGCGGGGAGCCAAGAGACCCAGTACTTC	CASGSLAGSQETQYF
-	TRBJ2-5	TRBV4-2	-	TGTGCCAGCAGCCGAGCTCAGGGACCCCTTTTCCAAGAGACCCAGTACTTC	CASSRAQGPLFQETQYF
-	TRBJ2-1	TRBV2	few	TGTGCCAGCAGTGAAGGGGGTACAGAGAAAACTTTTTGGAATGAGCAGTTCTTC	CASSEGGTEKTFWNEQFF
-	TRBJ2-2	TRBV15	-	TGTGCCACCAGCAGAGTTAAGACAGTCACCGGGGAGCTGTTTTTT	CATSRVKTVTGELFF
TRBD1	TRBJ1-4	TRBV25-1	few	TGTGCCAGCAGTGACACTCGGACAGGGGGCGCGGAAAAACTGTTTTTT	CASSDTRTGGAEKLFF
-	TRBJ2-3	TRBV18	many	TGTGCCAGCTCACCACCGGACAGCACAGATACGCAGTATTTT	CASSPPDSTDTQYF
-	TRBJ1-3	TRBV2	many	TGTGCCACCCAGCTCAGCTCTGGAAACACCATATATTTT	CATQLSSGNTIYF
-	TRBJ2-5	TRBV29-1	-	TGCAGCGTTGACGAGGAAAAGACCCAGTACTTC	CSVDEEKTQYF
TRBD2	TRBJ2-7	TRBV7-6	few	TGTGCCAGCAGCTTAGTTATGTCGTGGGGGACTAGCGGGAGCGGATACGAGCAGTACTTC	CASSLVMSWGTSGSGYEQYF
-	TRBJ2-3	TRBV29-1	few	TGCAGCGTTGTAGAGGCTAGCAGGGTGGGTACGCAGTATTTT	CSVVEASRVGTQYF
TRBD2	TRBJ2-3	TRBV5-1	few	TGCGCCAGCAGCTTGAATGTTGGGGGACTAGCGGGAGTTTATAGCATCACAGATACGCAGTATTTT	CASSLNVGGLAGVYSITDTQYF
TRBD2	TRBJ2-1	TRBV27	many	TGTGCCAGCAGTTCCACTTTCGTCAGCGGGAGGCTCTCTGAGCAGTTCTTC	CASSSTFVSGRLSEQFF
TRBD2	TRBJ2-3	TRBV7-9	few	TGTGCCAGCAGTCCTAGCGGGGGGTTGAGCACAGATACGCAGTATTTT	CASSPSGGLSTDTQYF
-	TRBJ1-5	TRBV7-9	many	TGTGCCAGCAGCGCGGGGGGATCCAATCAGCCCCAGCATTTT	CASSAGGSNQPQHF
-	TRBJ2-3	TRBV4-2	-	TGTGCCAGCAGCGGGGACCTGAGGGTCGTCACAGATACGCAGTATTTT	CASSGDLRVVTDTQYF
-	TRBJ1-2	TRBV6-5	-	TGTGCCAGCAGTTTAACGGGAGGGGGCTATGGCTACACCTTC	CASSLTGGGYGYTF
-	TRBJ1-1	TRBV5-1	many	TGCGCCAGCAGCTTGGATGGGGGGCCCACTGAAGCTTTCTTT	CASSLDGGPTEAFF
-	TRBJ1-5	TRBV21-1	many	TGTGCCAGCAGCAATAGGGTGGCTCAGCCCCAGCATTTT	CASSNRVAQPQHF
TRBD1	TRBJ2-7	TRBV10-3	-	TGTGCCATCAGCGGGACAGGGGGCAACGAGCAGTACTTC	CAISGTGGNEQYF
-	TRBJ2-3	TRBV2	many	TGTGCCAGTATGGGAGATACGCAGTATTTT	CASMGDTQYF
-	TRBJ1-1	TRBV9	-	TGTGCCAGCAGCGCGCAAAACAGGGACACTGAAGCTTTCTTT	CASSAQNRDTEAFF
-	TRBJ2-5	TRBV3-1	few	TGTGCCAGCAGCCAAGATCTGGGCAAGCAAGAGACCCAGTACTTC	CASSQDLGKQETQYF
TRBD2	TRBJ2-7	TRBV5-1	few	TGCGCCAGCAGCTTGTCTAGCGGGAGTTTGGGCTACGAGCAGTACTTC	CASSLSSGSLGYEQYF
TRBD2	TRBJ2-1	TRBV20-1	few	TGCAGTGCTAGAGATTCTTGGCTAGCGGGAGGGAGCTCCTACAATGAGCAGTTCTTC	CSARDSWLAGGSSYNEQFF
TRBD1	TRBJ1-1	TRBV4-2	many	TGTGCCAGCAGCCAAGACTCTATGGCAGGGGGCGTTTACACTGAAGCTTTCTTT	CASSQDSMAGGVYTEAFF
-	TRBJ1-1	TRBV6-1	many	TGTGCCAGCAGTGATGGGGGAGGGGTAAGAAACACTGAAGCTTTCTTT	CASSDGGGVRNTEAFF
TRBD2	TRBJ2-7	TRBV15	few	TGTGCCACCAGAACCGGGACTAGCTACGAGCAGTACTTC	CATRTGTSYEQYF
-	TRBJ2-2	TRBV29-1	many	TGCAGCGTGCTTGCTAGTACCGGGGAGCTGTTTTTT	CSVLASTGELFF
-	TRBJ2-7	TRBV5-1	few	TGCGCCAGCAGGGAGATTCAGGGGGGGGAGCAGTACTTC	CASREIQGGEQYF
-	TRBJ2-1	TRBV20-1	-	TGCAGTGCCGCCCTTGGGAATGAGCAGTTCTTC	CSAALGNEQFF
-	TRBJ1-6	TRBV5-1	many	TGCGCCAGCAGCTTACGGGACGGCTATAATTCACCCCTCCACTTT	CASSLRDGYNSPLHF
-	TRBJ2-3	TRBV4-2	few	TGTGCCAGCAGCCAACAACCGACCGGGTCGACGCAGTATTTT	CASSQQPTGSTQYF
-	TRBJ2-5	TRBV20-1	few	TGCAGTGCTAGCGTCCCAGGGGGGGAGACCCAGTACTTC	CSASVPGGETQYF
TRBD2	TRBJ2-5	TRBV18	-	TGTGCCAGCTCACCACCGGAGCGGGGGTTTCTGGAGACCCAGTACTTC	CASSPPERGFLETQYF
-	TRBJ2-5	TRBV20-1	-	TGCAGTGCTAGAGATGGCGCGACTAGGGGAGAGACCCAGTACTTC	CSARDGATRGETQYF
-	TRBJ1-1	TRBV12-3/TRBV12-4	many	TGTGCCAGCAGTATTGGTGGGGCCAGCACTGAAGCTTTCTTT	CASSIGGASTEAFF
TRBD2	TRBJ2-3	TRBV20-1	-	TGCAGTGCTAGTGTCATAGCGGGAGGTGGTGATACGCAGTATTTT	CSASVIAGGGDTQYF
-	TRBJ2-5	TRBV20-1	few	TGCAGTGCTCCCAGACTGGGGGAGACCCAGTACTTC	CSAPRLGETQYF
-	TRBJ2-5	TRBV15	few	TGTGCCACTGGGAGGGACAATCAAGAGACCCAGTACTTC	CATGRDNQETQYF